This T cell receptor beta chain was captured by sequencing in a study of blood T cell repertoires in COVID-19. Study information: COVID-19 samples collected from the United States, Italy and Spain covered acute and convalescent phases.

The germline V gene has CDR1 SGHNT and CDR2 YYREEE (reference sequence). Deletions cut 2 bases from V and 3 bases from J, with 14 bases between. This CDR3 comprises 15 residues. Seattle participants joined during active infection and were tracked over time. Per the authors' pipeline: Reference gene primers were amplified, and this amplification served to estimate nucleated cell counts. Repertoires were generated with immunoSEQ multiplex PCR, while TCRdb's copy carries only in-frame clones and drops some. Clone size and V and J calls were adopted from that table, with D and trimming inferred from the DNA. The data show approximately 240,000 clones, 65% to 85% seen once.

V and J are TRBV5-4 and TRBJ2-5, with a possible D match to TRBD2 (6 bases). Sequenced sample: peripheral blood. The TCR originated in a young woman with COVID-19, enrolled during active disease. In DNA form, the CDR3 reads TGTGCCAGCAGCTTCGCCGGGACTTCAAAAGAGACCCAGTACTTC. Translated, it gives CASSFAGTSKETQYF.